The 22 T cell receptor beta chains in this list originate from one sample, sequenced in a study of regulatory T cells in long-lasting Graves disease. Relying on iRepertoire HTBI primers and Arm-PCR of CDR3 regions, the team built TCR beta libraries. TCRdb reprocessed the multiplex PCR reads via MiXCR and lists one record per CDR3 protein. This sample has hundreds of thousands of distinct CDR3 sequences, with around a fifth found just once. Specified time point: persistent/refractory GD, antithyroid drugs over 5 years with positive TRAb. Generation of the TCR library employed RNA extracted from PBMCs. The sample consisted of peripheral blood mononuclear cells (PBMCs), taken when the disease was refractory, from a patient treated with antithyroid drugs. All receptors come from a female donor with Graves disease.

This clonotype was counted between two and nine times. The V and J genes are TRBV19 and TRBJ1-1; D remains unclear. V lost 4 bases, J lost 4 bases, and 13 bases lay in between. Germline assignment: CDR1 LNHDA and CDR2 SQIVND (reference sequence). The CDR3 spans 14 residues. CDR3: CASSREASGTEAFF. For the CDR3, the DNA is TGTGCCAGTAGTAGAGAAGCCTCCGGCACTGAAGCTTTCTTT.

This clonotype turned up a few times. The chain links TRBV28 to TRBJ2-3, with 10 bases aligning to TRBD1. The CDR3 is 15 amino acids. V lost 2 bases and J lost 3; bases outside the gene matches: 2. Germline loops: CDR1 MDHEN, CDR2 SYDVKM. CDR3: CASSLGTGVTDTQYF. The CDR3 bases are TGTGCCAGCAGTTTAGGGACAGGGGTGACAGATACGCAGTATTTT.

This clonotype was counted at least ten times. The DNA for the CDR3 is TGTGCCAGCAGTTACTCGGCGGCTGACTATGGCTACACCTTC. It codes for CASSYSAADYGYTF. This chain connects TRBV6-6 to TRBJ1-2; D gene ambiguous. Germline CDR1 MNHNY, CDR2 SVGAGI (reference sequence). Trimming removed 0 bases at V and 3 bases at J, with 8 bases between. The CDR3 sequence is 14 residues long.

This clonotype was observed a handful of times. The J gene is TRBJ2-2, the V gene TRBV20-1, with 9 nucleotides matching TRBD2. The CDR3 length is 16 residues. After removal of 1 base from V and 1 base from J, the junction contained 4 bases not matched to a gene. In germline, CDR1 is DFQATT, CDR2 SNEGSKA (reference sequence). CDR3 residues: CSARGAGGWNTGELFF. The CDR3 DNA sequence: TGCAGTGCTAGAGGAGCGGGGGGCTGGAACACCGGGGAGCTGTTTTTT.

This clonotype was detected many times. V usage is TRBV15 and J usage is TRBJ1-2, with 10 nucleotides matching TRBD1. Per germline, CDR1 LNHNV and CDR2 YYDKDF (reference sequence). The V gene end was trimmed by 10 bases and the J gene end by 3 bases; junction bases not matched to a gene: 8. CDR3 size: 14 residues. The CDR3 nucleotides read TGTGCCATCCAGAAGGACAGGGGGGACTATGGCTACACCTTC. Protein sequence: CAIQKDRGDYGYTF.

There are a few counts of this clonotype. The V call is TRBV25-1, the J call TRBJ2-2; perhaps TRBD1 as D (6 bases). Per germline, CDR1 MGHDK and CDR2 SYGVNS. This CDR3 is 16 amino acids long. Trimming removed 2 bases at V and 1 base at J, with 11 bases between. CDR3: CASSETGTLNTGELFF. CDR3 nucleotides: TGTGCCAGCAGTGAAACCGGGACACTGAACACCGGGGAGCTGTTTTTT.

The V and J genes are TRBV30 and TRBJ2-7, with D uncertain. The CDR3 is made up of 13 amino acids. Trimming left V 2 bases short and J 0 bases short, with 8 bases between. In germline, CDR1 is GTSNPN, CDR2 SVGIG (reference sequence). The chain's CDR3 is CAWSWQNSYEQYF. The CDR3 nucleotides read TGTGCCTGGAGTTGGCAGAACTCCTACGAGCAGTACTTC.

This clonotype showed up many times. The chain joins TRBV11-2 to TRBJ2-7; TRBD2 is a possible D gene (5 bases). Trimming shortened V by 2 bases and J by 2 bases, and 10 bases separated the two germline ends. CDR3 length equals 14 residues. The germline gives CDR1 SGHAT, CDR2 FQNNGV. The CDR3 region is CASSLRTGTYEQYF. CDR3 in DNA: TGTGCCAGCAGCTTACGGACGGGGACCTACGAGCAGTACTTC.

This clonotype came up many times. The chain employs TRBV7-9 and TRBJ1-2, with a tentative D call TRBD1 (5 bases). This CDR3 is built from 13 residues. V was cut by 3 bases and J by 8 bases, with 13 bases left in between. Germline V gene data show CDR1 as SEHNR and CDR2 as FQNEAQ (reference sequence). CDR3 nucleotide sequence: TGTGCCAGCAGCTTGGACACCACCGAGGGCTACACCTTC. Protein product: CASSLDTTEGYTF.

A single count supports this clonotype. This chain uses TRBV7-9 with TRBJ2-7, with 9 bases fitting TRBD2. Looked up from germline, CDR1 is SEHNR and CDR2 is FQNEAQ (reference sequence). This CDR3 is built from 17 residues. Trimming cost V 2 bases and J 0 bases; bases outside gene matches: 8. Written as DNA, the CDR3 is TGTGCCAGCAGCTTACTGACTAGCGGAATTATCTCCTACGAGCAGTACTTC. This sequence encodes CASSLLTSGIISYEQYF.

This clonotype was counted only a few times. This chain uses TRBV3-1 with TRBJ1-4; no definite D call. The germline CDR1 and CDR2 sequences are LGHDT and YNNKEL (reference sequence). There are 17 residues in the CDR3. V dropped 4 bases and J dropped 11 bases, with 26 bases sitting between them. CDR3 amino acids: CASSRGLVGISQAKLFF. In nucleotides, the CDR3 is TGTGCCAGCAGCCGAGGACTTGTAGGGATCTCACAAGCCAAACTGTTTTTT.

The CDR3 spells CASSPESDRGGGYTF. CDR3 nucleotide sequence: TGCGCCAGCAGCCCGGAGAGTGACAGGGGTGGCGGCTACACCTTC. The chain recombines TRBV5-1 with TRBJ1-2; TRBD1 aligns across 8 bases. Looked up from germline, CDR1 is SGHRS and CDR2 is YFSETQ. This CDR3 comprises 15 residues. V dropped 4 bases and J dropped 8; count of bases not matched to a gene: 13.

In this sample, this clonotype turned up many times. The chain has TRBV25-1 and TRBJ2-7; the match to TRBD2 covers 11 bases. J was trimmed by 4 bases and V by 4 bases; bases with no gene match: 15. Germline lookup yields CDR1 MGHDK and CDR2 SYGVNS. The CDR3 runs 18 residues. CDR3 DNA sequence: TGTGCCAGCAGTGGACGTACCTACTCAACTAGCGGGAGTTACGAGCAGTACTTC. Translation: CASSGRTYSTSGSYEQYF.

The rearrangement joins TRBV30 to TRBJ2-3; the D gene is possibly TRBD2 (6 bases). Per germline, CDR1 GTSNPN and CDR2 SVGIG (reference sequence). Trimming left V 7 bases short and J 0 bases short, with 14 bases between. The CDR3 contains 14 residues. The CDR3 is CAYIADTSTDTQYF. CDR3 bases: TGTGCCTACATAGCGGATACTAGCACAGATACGCAGTATTTT.

The CDR3 region has the DNA TGTGCCAGCAGCTTAGTCGTGGGGCCTGAGACGGAGACCCAGTACTTC. Residues: CASSLVVGPETETQYF. J is TRBJ2-5 and V is TRBV7-2, with D possibly matching TRBD1 (5 bases). CDR3 length: 16 amino acids. The V gene lost 1 base and the J gene lost 5 bases, with 17 bases spanning the gap. Germline V gives CDR1 SGHTA, CDR2 FQGNSA. The entire variable domain, with the rest obtained from reference TRBV7-2 and TRBJ2-5, is as follows: GAGVSQSPSNKVTEKGKDVELRCDPISGHTALYWYRQSLGQGLEFLIYFQGNSAPDKSGLPSDRFSAERTGGSVSTLTIQRTQQEDSAVYLCASSLVVGPETETQYFGPGTRLLVL.

In the case of this clonotype: One base away lies a much larger clone, so this may be a sequencing read error. The chain is built from TRBV6-2 or TRBV6-3 and TRBJ2-5, with D maybe TRBD2 (6 bases). Germline values: CDR1 MNHEY, CDR2 SVGEGT. This CDR3 is 17 amino acids long. CDR3: CASIRGSGRQYQEIQYF. CDR3 nucleotides: TGTGCCAGCATAAGGGGATCGGGGAGGCAATATCAAGAGATCCAGTACTTC.

This clonotype showed up many times. The chain couples TRBV6-1 to TRBJ2-7, with D tentatively TRBD2 (5 bases). The CDR3 has 13 residues. With 5 bases removed from V and 4 bases from J, the gap between germline ends came to 12 bases. Looked up from germline, CDR1 is MNHNS and CDR2 is SASEGT. This CDR3 is CASSPLSGYEQYF. The CDR3 bases are TGTGCCAGCAGTCCACTAAGCGGATACGAGCAGTACTTC.

This clonotype was detected ten times or more. V and J are TRBV27 and TRBJ2-5, with TRBD2 identical over 10 bases. The CDR3 is made up of 15 amino acids. With V trimmed by 5 bases and J by 5 bases, 8 bases remained unmatched. Germline V gene sequence: CDR1 MNHEY, CDR2 SMNVEV (reference sequence). The CDR3: CASSLTSTSGETQYF. CDR3 coding DNA: TGTGCCAGCAGTCTAACCTCGACTAGCGGGGAGACCCAGTACTTC.

The chain carries TRBV7-9 and TRBJ2-2; the D is unclear. CDR1 and CDR2 from the germline V gene are SEHNR and FQNEAQ (reference sequence). There are 16 residues in the CDR3. The ends were cut back, 2 bases at V and 8 bases at J, with 18 bases in the middle. The CDR3, as DNA: TGTGCCAGCAGCTTAATTACTTTCGCCGGTTTGGGGGAGCTGTTTTTT. Its translation: CASSLITFAGLGELFF.

This clonotype was counted at least ten times. This chain links TRBV20-1 with TRBJ1-4; D gene ambiguous. CDR1 is DFQATT, CDR2 SNEGSKA, per germline (reference sequence). CDR3 length: 14 amino acids. Trimming removed 0 bases at V and 5 bases at J, with 10 bases between. CDR3 region: CSARDVDTNEKLFF. The CDR3 DNA sequence: TGCAGTGCTAGAGATGTGGATACGAATGAAAAACTGTTTTTT.

This clonotype was recorded many times. The CDR3 DNA reads TGTGCCAGCAACAGGGGGGGTAACACTGAAGCTTTCTTT. The encoded protein is CASNRGGNTEAFF. The rearrangement links TRBV2 to TRBJ1-1; TRBD1 matches 8 bases. CDR1 and CDR2 from the germline V gene are SNHLY and FYNNEI. This CDR3 has 13 residues. J was trimmed by 2 bases and V by 7 bases; bases with no gene match: 3.

This clonotype showed up many times. The chain is built from TRBV2 and TRBJ2-5; 15 bases are a match to TRBD2. Germline assignment: CDR1 SNHLY and CDR2 FYNNEI. The CDR3 is made up of 16 amino acids. Losses at the gene ends were 3 bases for V and 2 bases for J; bases not matched to a gene: 1. CDR3 amino acids: CASSEGLAGGQETQYF. Written as DNA, the CDR3 is TGTGCCAGCAGTGAGGGACTAGCGGGAGGACAAGAGACCCAGTACTTC.